Listed here is a single T cell receptor beta chain. The sample originates from a study of T cells in localized non-small cell lung cancer. V lost 5 bases and J lost 3, with 16 bases in between. Per the germline V gene, CDR1 is SGHTA and CDR2 is FQGNSA. The CDR3 runs to 15 residues. Sequencing was performed with immunoSEQ multiplex PCR; in TCRdb, only in-frame clones are kept and a portion is missing. Of roughly 38,000 clones in the sample, 85% to 90% are singletons; the top ten hold 2% to 3%. The clonotype originates from an older female donor with stage I squamous cell lung carcinoma. V is TRBV7-2 and J is TRBJ1-2, with D possibly TRBD1 on 5 matching bases. Sequencing used peripheral blood, obtained before any cancer treatment. In nucleotides, the CDR3 is TGTGCCAGCAGCCCGGGACGTCGGAGGGACTATGGCTACACCTTC. Amino acids: CASSPGRRRDYGYTF.